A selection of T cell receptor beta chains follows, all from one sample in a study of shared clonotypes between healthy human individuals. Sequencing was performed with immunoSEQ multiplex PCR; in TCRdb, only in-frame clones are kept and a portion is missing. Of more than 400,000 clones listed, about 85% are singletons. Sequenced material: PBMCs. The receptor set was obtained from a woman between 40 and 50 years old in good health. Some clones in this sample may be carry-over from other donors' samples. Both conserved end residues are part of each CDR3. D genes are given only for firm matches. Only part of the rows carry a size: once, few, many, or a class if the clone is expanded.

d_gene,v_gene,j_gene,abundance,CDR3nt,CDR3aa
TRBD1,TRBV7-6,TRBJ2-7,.,TGTGCCAGCAGCACTCGATCCGGGACAGGGGTTCCCAACGAGCAGTACTTC,CASSTRSGTGVPNEQYF
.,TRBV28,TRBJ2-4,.,TGTGCCAGCAGTTTGGGCCGCAAAAACATTCAGTACTTC,CASSLGRKNIQYF
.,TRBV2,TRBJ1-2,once,TGTGCCAGCAGTCGGACAGCTAACTATGGCTACACCTTC,CASSRTANYGYTF
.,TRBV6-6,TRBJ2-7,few,TGTGCCAGCAGTTACCAACCGGATAGCTCCTACGAGCAGTACTTC,CASSYQPDSSYEQYF
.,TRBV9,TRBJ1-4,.,TGTGCCAGCAGCGTAGCGGGCGGCAATGAAAAACTGTTTTTT,CASSVAGGNEKLFF
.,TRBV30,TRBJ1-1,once,TGTGCCTGGAGTGAAGGTTTGGTAGCTTTCTTT,CAWSEGLVAFF
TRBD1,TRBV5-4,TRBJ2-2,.,TGTGCCAGCAGCTTGGGGCAGGGGGCGCATGGGCCCGGGGAGCTGTTTTTT,CASSLGQGAHGPGELFF
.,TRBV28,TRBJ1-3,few,TGTGCCAGCAGTTTCGGCGGGCGCCCAAGAAACACCATATATTTT,CASSFGGRPRNTIYF
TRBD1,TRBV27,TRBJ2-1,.,TGTGCCAGCAGTCCCGGGACAGGGGTCGGCCTCTCCTACAATGAGCAGTTCTTC,CASSPGTGVGLSYNEQFF
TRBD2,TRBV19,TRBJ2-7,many,TGTGCCAGTAGTACTCCGGGACTAGCGGCAAACGAGCAGTACTTC,CASSTPGLAANEQYF
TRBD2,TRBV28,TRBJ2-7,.,TGTGCCAGCAGTTCCAGGGAGGGATCCTACGAGCAGTACTTC,CASSSREGSYEQYF
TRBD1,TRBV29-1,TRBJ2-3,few,TGCAGCCTCATTATTAGCCGGACAGGGACAACTAGGGGTACAGATACGCAGTATTTT,CSLIISRTGTTRGTDTQYF
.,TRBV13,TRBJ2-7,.,TGTGCCAGCAGCTTAGGCAGGTTCGGGAACGAGCAGTACTTC,CASSLGRFGNEQYF
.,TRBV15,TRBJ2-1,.,TGTGCCACCAGCAGAGAGTTGTTAGCAGCTTACAATGAGCAGTTCTTC,CATSRELLAAYNEQFF
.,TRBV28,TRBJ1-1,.,TGTGCCAGCAGTTTAATCGGGGGCACTGAAGCTTTCTTT,CASSLIGGTEAFF
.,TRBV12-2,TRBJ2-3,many,TGTGCAAGTCGCCCGAGGACACTACCTAGCACAGATACGCAGTATTTT,CASRPRTLPSTDTQYF
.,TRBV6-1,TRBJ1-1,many,TGTGCCAGCAGTGAGAGAAATATAAATGAAGCTTTCTTT,CASSERNINEAFF
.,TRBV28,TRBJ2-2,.,TGTGCCAGCAGTTACCCCTCCGGGGAGCTGTTTTTT,CASSYPSGELFF
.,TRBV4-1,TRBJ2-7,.,TGCGCCAGCAGCCAAGCTCGGTCAGGATCCTCCCTTTACGAGCAGTACTTC,CASSQARSGSSLYEQYF
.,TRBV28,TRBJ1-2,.,TGTGCCAGCAGCCTCCTTGCAGCTAACTATGGCTACACCTTC,CASSLLAANYGYTF
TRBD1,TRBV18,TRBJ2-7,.,TGTGCCAGCTCACGTGAAGGACAGGGATGGGGCGAGCAGTACTTC,CASSREGQGWGEQYF
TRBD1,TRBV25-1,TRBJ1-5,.,TGTGCCAGCCCCAGGGACAGGGACATCACGCCCCAGCATTTT,CASPRDRDITPQHF
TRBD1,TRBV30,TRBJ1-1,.,TGTGCCTGGAGGCAGACAGGGGAGGGGTTTCGGAACACTGAAGCTTTCTTT,CAWRQTGEGFRNTEAFF
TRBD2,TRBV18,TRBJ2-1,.,TGTGCCAGCTCAAGCGGGGCTTCCTACAATGAGCAGTTCTTC,CASSSGASYNEQFF
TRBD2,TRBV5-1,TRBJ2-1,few,TGCGCCAGCAGGGTAGCGGGAGCAAATGAGCAGTTCTTC,CASRVAGANEQFF
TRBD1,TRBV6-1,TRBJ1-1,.,TGTGCCGGCCGACAGGGATCGTCCAACACTGAAGCTTTCTTT,CAGRQGSSNTEAFF
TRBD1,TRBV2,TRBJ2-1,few,TGTGCCAGCTCAGCAGCCGGGACAGGGGCCTACAATGAGCAGTTCTTC,CASSAAGTGAYNEQFF
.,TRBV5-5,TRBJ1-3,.,TGTGCCAGCAGCCCTCAGGGATACACCATATATTTT,CASSPQGYTIYF
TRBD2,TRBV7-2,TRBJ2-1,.,TGTGCCAGCAGACGAAGCGGGAGGTCCTACAATGAGCAGTTCTTC,CASRRSGRSYNEQFF
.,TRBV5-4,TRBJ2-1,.,TGTGCCAGCAGCCTGGGACTTATAGAGCAGTTCTTC,CASSLGLIEQFF
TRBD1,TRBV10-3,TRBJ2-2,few,TGTGCCATCAGTGAGTCTCAGGGGGCGCACACCGGGGAGCTGTTTTTT,CAISESQGAHTGELFF
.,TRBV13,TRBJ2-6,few,TGTGCCAGCAGCTTATTAGGAATCAGGGCCAACGTCCTGACTTTC,CASSLLGIRANVLTF
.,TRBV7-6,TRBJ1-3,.,TGTGCCAGCAGCCCTACCCCTGGGGGCCTCTCTGGAAACACCATATATTTT,CASSPTPGGLSGNTIYF
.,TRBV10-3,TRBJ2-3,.,TGTGCCATCAGTGACCCCGGGTACACAGATACGCAGTATTTT,CAISDPGYTDTQYF
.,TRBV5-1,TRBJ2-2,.,TGCGCCAGCAGCTTGGTAGTCCAGACGAACACCGGGGAGCTGTTTTTT,CASSLVVQTNTGELFF
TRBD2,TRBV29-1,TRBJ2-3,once,TGCAGCGTGCTAGCGGGAGTGTTAGATACGCAGTATTTT,CSVLAGVLDTQYF
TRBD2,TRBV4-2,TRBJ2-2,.,TGTGCCAGCAGCCAAGTAGCGGGAGCGCTCACCGGGGAGCTGTTTTTT,CASSQVAGALTGELFF